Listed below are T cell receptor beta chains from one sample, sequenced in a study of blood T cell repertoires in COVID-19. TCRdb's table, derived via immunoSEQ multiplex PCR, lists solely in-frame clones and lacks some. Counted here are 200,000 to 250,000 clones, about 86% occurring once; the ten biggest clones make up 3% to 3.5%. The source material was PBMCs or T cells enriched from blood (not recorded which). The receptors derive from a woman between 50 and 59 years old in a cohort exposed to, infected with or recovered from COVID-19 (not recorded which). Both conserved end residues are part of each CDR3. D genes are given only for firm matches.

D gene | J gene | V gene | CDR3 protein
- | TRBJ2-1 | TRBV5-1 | CASSLVSLAISDEQFF
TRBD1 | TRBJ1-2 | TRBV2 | CASRHGQGGYYGYTF
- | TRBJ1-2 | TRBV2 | CASSESRGRIYGYTF
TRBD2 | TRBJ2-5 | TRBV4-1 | CASSQVGTGGPLETQYF
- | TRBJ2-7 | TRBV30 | CAWSKRGTSYEQYF
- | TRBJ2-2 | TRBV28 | CASKEGTVNTGELFF
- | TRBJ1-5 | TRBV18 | CASSPDSGRNQPQHF
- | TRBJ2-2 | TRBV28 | CASSLIRNTGELFF
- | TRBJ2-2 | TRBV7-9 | CASSGLGDWNPFGELFF
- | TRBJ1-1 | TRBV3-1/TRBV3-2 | CASSLGQLNTEAFF
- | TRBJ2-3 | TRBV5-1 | CASSWVGRGPTDTQYF
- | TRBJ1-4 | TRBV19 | CASSDPGISTNEKLFF
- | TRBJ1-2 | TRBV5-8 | CASSRDGYQRGYTF
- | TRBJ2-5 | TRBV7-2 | CASSLVGRETQYF
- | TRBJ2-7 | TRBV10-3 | CAIKFPSGEQYF
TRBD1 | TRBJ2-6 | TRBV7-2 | CASSLDRLTPLVANVLTF
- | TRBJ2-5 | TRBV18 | CASSSTGGARETQYF
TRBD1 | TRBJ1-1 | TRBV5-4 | CASSLEWSGGTEAFF
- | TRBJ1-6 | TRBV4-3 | CASSPGRGGNSPLHF
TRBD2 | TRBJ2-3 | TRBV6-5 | CASGLAGGRDTQYF
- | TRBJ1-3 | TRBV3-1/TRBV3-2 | CASSQNSGNTIYF
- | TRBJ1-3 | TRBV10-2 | CASGESSGNTIYF
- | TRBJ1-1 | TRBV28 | CASIDYSEAFF
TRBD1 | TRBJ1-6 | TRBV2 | CASSEGQGVRSPLHF
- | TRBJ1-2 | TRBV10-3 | CAIRNYRDGYTF
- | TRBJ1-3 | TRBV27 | CASSRGPSGNTIYF
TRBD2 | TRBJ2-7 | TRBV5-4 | CASSLLAGGPYEQYF
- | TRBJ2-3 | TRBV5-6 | CASSSQSYTQYF
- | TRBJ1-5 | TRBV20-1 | CSASNNQPQHF
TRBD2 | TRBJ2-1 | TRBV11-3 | CASSPARGTSSWGEQFF
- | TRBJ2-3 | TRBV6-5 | CASSYSSSRVTDTQYF
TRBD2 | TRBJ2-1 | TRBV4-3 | CASSQDGGAGDEQFF
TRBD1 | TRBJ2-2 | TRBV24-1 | CATKNTGGHGELFF
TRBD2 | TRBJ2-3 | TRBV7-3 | CASSLGLAGAADTQYF
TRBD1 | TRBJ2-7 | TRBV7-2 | CASTETGPSYEQYF
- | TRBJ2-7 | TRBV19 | CASSTQVSSYEQYF
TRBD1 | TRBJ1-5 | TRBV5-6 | CASSLSGTGINQPQHF
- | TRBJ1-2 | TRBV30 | CAWTYGRAYGYTF
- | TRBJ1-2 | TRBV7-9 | CASSLAGNYGYTF
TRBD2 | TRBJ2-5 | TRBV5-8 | CASSLAGGGIQETQYF
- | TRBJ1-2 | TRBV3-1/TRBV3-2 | CASSQYGAPYGYTF
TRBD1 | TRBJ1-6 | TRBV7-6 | CASSLAGTGGHSPLHF
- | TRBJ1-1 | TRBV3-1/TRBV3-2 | CASSLPGTTEAFF
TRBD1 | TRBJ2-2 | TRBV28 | CASSIPPGQGVTGELFF
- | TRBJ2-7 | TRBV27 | CASRTFRDISYEQYF
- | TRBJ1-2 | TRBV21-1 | CASSPPGQGNYGYTF
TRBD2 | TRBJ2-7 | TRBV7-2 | CASSSLAGGLYEQYF
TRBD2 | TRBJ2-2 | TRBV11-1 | CASSQRGAVTGELFF
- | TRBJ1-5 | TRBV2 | CASSWGRGNQPQHF
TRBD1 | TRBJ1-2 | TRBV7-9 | CASSLPTGGYYGYTF
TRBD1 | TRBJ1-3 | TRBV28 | CASSFRQGHGNTIYF